Listed below are T cell receptor beta chains from one sample, sequenced in a study of blood T cell repertoires in COVID-19. Sequencing used immunoSEQ multiplex PCR; TCRdb keeps in-frame clones, though not all of them. The table lists about 50,000 clones, roughly 86% of them singletons, with more than 5% in the top ten. Material for sequencing was peripheral blood. The receptors were gathered from a man aged 35 to 55 with active COVID-19. CDR3s include the opening cysteine and the closing phenylalanine or tryptophan. The D gene is left open where the match is weak. Clone size, where shown, is once, few, many, or a class for clones that have expanded.

cdr3_aa | cdr3_nt | clone_size | d_call | j_call | v_call
CASRPPWRSVTDTQYF | TGTGCCAGCAGACCCCCCTGGCGGAGCGTTACAGATACGCAGTATTTT | . | . | TRBJ2-3 | TRBV7-9
CASSHPQGSQPQHF | TGCGCCAGCAGCCACCCTCAGGGGAGCCAGCCCCAGCATTTT | . | . | TRBJ1-5 | TRBV4-1
CASSFRGESYEQYF | TGTGCCAGCAGCTTCAGGGGGGAGTCCTACGAGCAGTACTTC | . | . | TRBJ2-7 | TRBV27
CASRHREETQYF | TGTGCCAGCAGGCACAGGGAAGAGACCCAGTACTTC | . | . | TRBJ2-5 | TRBV2
CAWSLRLADDNEQFF | TGTGCCTGGAGTCTCAGACTAGCAGATGACAATGAGCAGTTCTTC | . | TRBD2 | TRBJ2-1 | TRBV30
CASSSGETQYF | TGTGCCAGCAGTTCGGGAGAGACCCAGTACTTC | . | . | TRBJ2-5 | TRBV6-5
CASSFGDRVLNEQYF | TGTGCCAGCAGCTTCGGGGACAGGGTCCTAAACGAGCAGTACTTC | . | TRBD1 | TRBJ2-7 | TRBV5-6
CSVDRLAGRPGELFF | TGCAGCGTTGATCGACTAGCGGGACGTCCGGGGGAGCTGTTTTTT | few | TRBD2 | TRBJ2-2 | TRBV29-1
CASSHGTGTGEEWEQYF | TGCGCCAGCAGCCATGGGACCGGGACAGGGGAGGAGTGGGAGCAGTACTTC | . | TRBD1 | TRBJ2-7 | TRBV4-1
CASSEGFLAGSDTQYF | TGTGCCAGCAGTGAAGGATTCCTAGCGGGATCAGATACGCAGTATTTT | . | TRBD2 | TRBJ2-3 | TRBV2
CASSEPGQETQYF | TGTGCCAGCAGTGAGCCGGGACAAGAGACCCAGTACTTC | . | . | TRBJ2-5 | TRBV2
CASSPATGGRQPQHF | TGTGCCAGCAGCCCAGCGACAGGGGGCCGTCAGCCCCAGCATTTT | . | TRBD1 | TRBJ1-5 | TRBV7-2
CASSFYSGTPTDTQYF | TGTGCCAGCAGCTTCTATAGCGGAACCCCCACAGATACGCAGTATTTT | . | . | TRBJ2-3 | TRBV7-3
CASSSRGHEQYF | TGTGCCAGCAGTTCGAGAGGGCACGAGCAGTACTTC | . | . | TRBJ2-7 | TRBV27
CASSEPDEVASSYNEQFF | TGTGCCAGCAGTGAACCCGACGAGGTCGCGAGCTCCTACAATGAGCAGTTCTTC | . | . | TRBJ2-1 | TRBV2
CASSEASTGAGYEQYF | TGTGCCAGCAGTGAAGCTTCGACAGGGGCAGGGTACGAGCAGTACTTC | few | TRBD1 | TRBJ2-7 | TRBV6-1
CASSLGRGNTEAFF | TGTGCCAGCAGCTTAGGGAGGGGGAACACTGAAGCTTTCTTT | . | . | TRBJ1-1 | TRBV7-8
CASSLGQGRSYEQYF | TGTGCCAGCAGCTTAGGACAGGGACGCTCCTACGAGCAGTACTTC | . | TRBD1 | TRBJ2-7 | TRBV11-3
CASSYAAGLNIQYF | TGTGCCAGCAGTTACGCCGCGGGGTTGAACATTCAGTACTTC | . | . | TRBJ2-4 | TRBV6-6
CARGTDTGGRMYEQYF | TGTGCCAGGGGGACGGATACGGGAGGCCGTATGTACGAGCAGTACTTC | . | TRBD2 | TRBJ2-7 | TRBV28
CASSLIRGTVPIEQYF | TGTGCCAGCAGCTTAATACGGGGGACGGTCCCCATCGAGCAGTACTTC | few | . | TRBJ2-7 | TRBV11-2
CASSPVGEYYGYTF | TGTGCCAGCTCACCGGTAGGGGAATACTATGGCTACACCTTC | . | . | TRBJ1-2 | TRBV18
CASSQESQGASEQFF | TGTGCCAGCAGCCAAGAGTCACAGGGGGCAAGTGAGCAGTTCTTC | . | TRBD1 | TRBJ2-1 | TRBV3-1/TRBV3-2
CAWSVLGLHSGNTIYF | TGTGCCTGGAGTGTACTAGGCCTCCACTCTGGAAACACCATATATTTT | once | . | TRBJ1-3 | TRBV30
CATREADSYNEQFF | TGTGCCACCAGAGAAGCTGACTCCTACAATGAGCAGTTCTTC | . | . | TRBJ2-1 | TRBV15
CASSVTVGQFF | TGTGCCAGCAGTGTGACAGTGGGTCAGTTCTTC | . | . | TRBJ2-1 | TRBV2
CASSLSRDRGKKLFF | TGTGCCAGCAGTTTATCCCGGGACAGGGGTAAAAAACTGTTTTTT | . | TRBD1 | TRBJ1-4 | TRBV27
CASSAYRVGNEQYF | TGTGCCAGCAGCGCCTACAGGGTCGGGAACGAGCAGTACTTC | . | . | TRBJ2-7 | TRBV7-2
CASSPPSGRETQYF | TGTGCCAGCTCACCACCTAGCGGGAGGGAGACCCAGTACTTC | . | TRBD2 | TRBJ2-5 | TRBV18
CASSLRGDAANYGYTF | TGTGCCAGCAGCTTAAGAGGTGATGCTGCTAACTATGGCTACACCTTC | . | . | TRBJ1-2 | TRBV11-2
CAWSVHRDTEAFF | TGTGCCTGGAGTGTCCACAGGGACACTGAAGCTTTCTTT | . | . | TRBJ1-1 | TRBV30
CASSLGGASGRDEQFF | TGTGCCAGCAGCTTGGGGGGCGCTAGCGGGCGGGATGAGCAGTTCTTC | once | TRBD2 | TRBJ2-1 | TRBV5-4
CASSQQGARGQPQHF | TGTGCCAGCTCACAACAGGGGGCGCGAGGTCAGCCCCAGCATTTT | few | TRBD1 | TRBJ1-5 | TRBV18
CASRGQGVPSNQPQHF | TGTGCCAGTAGGGGACAGGGGGTCCCTAGCAATCAGCCCCAGCATTTT | . | TRBD1 | TRBJ1-5 | TRBV19
CASSLHAESSYEQYF | TGCGCCAGCAGCTTGCACGCGGAGAGCTCCTACGAGCAGTACTTC | . | . | TRBJ2-7 | TRBV5-1
CASSDPGQGIFDEQFF | TGTGCCAGCAGTGACCCGGGACAGGGGATATTTGATGAGCAGTTCTTC | . | TRBD1 | TRBJ2-1 | TRBV27
CASSLAFDRGLSGANVLTF | TGTGCCAGCAGCCTTGCTTTCGACAGGGGGCTTAGCGGGGCCAACGTCCTGACTTTC | . | TRBD1 | TRBJ2-6 | TRBV9